Sequencing of this T cell receptor beta chain was carried out in a study of blood T cells in healthy people across ages (dated by TCRdb to 2013 to 2016). Regarding the research as a whole: In model experiments, roughly one uniquely barcoded TCR beta cDNA molecule per two T cells was captured by template switching. Using deep sequencing normalized with unique cDNA molecular identifiers, the study measured how TCR beta repertoire diversity changes with age. The donors were split into four age groups: young (average 16 years), middle-aged (roughly 40), aged (roughly 65) and long-lived (about 74). Donors of different ages were randomly distributed across sequencing lanes to avoid experimental bias. For two donors (one aged 18 to 30 and one aged 80 or older), the study analyzed two additional independent replicas of 1 million unique cDNA reads from the same blood draw. What the research found in general, with its limitations: Bulk unsorted PBMC profiling prevented conclusive comparison of naive and antigen-experienced compartments. Because donor CMV infection status was unknown, age-related changes in expanded clonotypes were potentially confounded. Total diversity estimates from one million sequenced T cells were considered lower bounds and underestimates. As age increased, observed TCR beta diversity per million T cells dropped in a roughly linear way, and a significant reduction was already evident by age about 40. The long-lived group showed more naive CD4+ T cells, fewer expanded clones and increased TCR diversity than the aged group, suggesting age selection. There was a strong correlation between observed TCR beta diversity and the percentage of naive T cells measured by flow cytometry.

Library preparation employed 5' RACE. The data were produced on an Illumina HiSeq 2500. The second PCR ran for about 6 to 11 cycles and used a J-beta primer mix along with a sample-barcoded 5' primer. Each TCR beta cDNA molecule received a unique molecular identifier from a template-switch 5' adaptor carrying 12 random nucleotides. At least 2.5 million CDR3-containing paired-end reads were obtained from each sample. All of the RNA was converted into first-strand cDNA using the Mint cDNA synthesis kit, with a TRBC-specific oligonucleotide serving as the primer. Following uracil-DNA glycosylase treatment, a first 18-cycle PCR with universal primers M1SS and BC2_uni_R was performed on all cDNA. The published analysis was carried out like this. For normalization, 1 million high-quality reads, each with a distinct molecular identifier, were randomly selected from each sample. Instead of being binned into consensus sequences, reads that shared molecular identifiers were thrown out. MiTCR, with a Q25 quality threshold and the strictest error-elimination algorithm, was used for CDR3 identification, clonotype clustering and error correction. Lower-bound total TCR beta diversity was estimated with a nonparametric unseen species model using Euler transformation. TCRdb applied fastp at Q25 and MiXCR to the public reads, then kept only in-frame beta chains. Each entry merges the rows of one CDR3 protein and shows their most common DNA and genes. TCRdb's processing, not the authors', yielded these V and J calls. For this sample the table gives 800,000 to 900,000 distinct CDR3 sequences, of which around 62% were detected only once. The ten largest clones capture roughly 25% of the sample.

Regarding this clonotype: Which antigen it targets is not known. No base quality information exists; no much larger clone differs at one position.

The donors were some 39 Caucasian individuals from Russia, aged roughly 6 to 95 years, who were systemically healthy. Around 10 milliliters of peripheral blood were collected from each donor into EDTA-treated Vacutainer tubes. Ficoll-Paque density-gradient centrifugation was used to isolate PBMCs, with at least 6.5 million per sample. Trizol reagent was used to extract total RNA from the PBMCs, yielding at least 5.5 micrograms per sample. The percentages of naive CD45RAhigh/CD27high T cells were determined by flow cytometry on a PBMC aliquot from every donor. The source material was blood. This sequence originates from a man aged 25 to 45 in good health.

At the DNA level, the sequence is TGTGCCAGCACCATCGGACTGGGCTCAGAGCAGTTCTTC. It codes for CASTIGLGSEQFF. The chain joins TRBV7-9 to TRBJ2-1; the D gene is perhaps TRBD2, on 5 matching bases. The V end loses 7 bases and the J end loses 10 bases, and a stretch of 17 bases separates them. Via the germline V gene (reference sequence), CDR1 is SEHNR and CDR2 FQNEAQ. Spanning cysteine to phenylalanine, the CDR3 consists of 13 amino acids. Here the CDR3 DNA is all that survives: 39 bases in frame from base 1.